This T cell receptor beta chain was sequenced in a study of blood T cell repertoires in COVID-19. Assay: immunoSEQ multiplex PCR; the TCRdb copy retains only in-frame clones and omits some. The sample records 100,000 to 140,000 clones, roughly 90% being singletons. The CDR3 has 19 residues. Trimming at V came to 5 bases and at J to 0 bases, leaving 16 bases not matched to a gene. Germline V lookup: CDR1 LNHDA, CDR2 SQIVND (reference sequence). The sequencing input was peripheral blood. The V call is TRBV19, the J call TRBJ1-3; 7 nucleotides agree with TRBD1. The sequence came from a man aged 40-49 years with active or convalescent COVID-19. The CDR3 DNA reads TGTGCCAGTAGTTCTCCTACAGGGGTCAGCCTCGTCTCTGGAAACACCATATATTTT. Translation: CASSSPTGVSLVSGNTIYF.